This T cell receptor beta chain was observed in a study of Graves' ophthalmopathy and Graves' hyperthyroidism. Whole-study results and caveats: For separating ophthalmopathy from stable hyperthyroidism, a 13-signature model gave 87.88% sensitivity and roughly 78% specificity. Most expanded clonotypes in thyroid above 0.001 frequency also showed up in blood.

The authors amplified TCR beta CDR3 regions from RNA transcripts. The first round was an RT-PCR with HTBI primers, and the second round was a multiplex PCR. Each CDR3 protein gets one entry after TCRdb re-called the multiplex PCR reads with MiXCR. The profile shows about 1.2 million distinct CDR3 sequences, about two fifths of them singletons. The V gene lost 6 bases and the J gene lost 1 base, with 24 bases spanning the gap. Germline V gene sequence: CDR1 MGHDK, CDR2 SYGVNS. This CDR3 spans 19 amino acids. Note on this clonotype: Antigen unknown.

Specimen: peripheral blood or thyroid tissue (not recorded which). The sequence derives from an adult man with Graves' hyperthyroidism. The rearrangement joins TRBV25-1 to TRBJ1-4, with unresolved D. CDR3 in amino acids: CASSLDSFGRAGTNEKLFF. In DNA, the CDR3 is TGTGCCAGCAGCTTGGACTCTTTCGGGCGGGCTGGAACTAATGAAAAACTGTTTTTT.